The 10 T cell receptor beta chains below come from one sample, sequenced in a study of post-analysis software for immune sequencing data. The study, taken as a whole, reports: The study found TRBV5-6, TRBV5-1 and TRBV20-1 among five or six TRBV segments more frequent in patients than controls.

cDNA libraries of TCR beta carried unique molecular identifiers. TCRdb itself ran the PCR reads through MiXCR, one entry per CDR3 protein. The sample gives about 460,000 distinct CDR3 sequences, roughly 45% of which show up once; 9% to 13% is in the top ten. These receptors' antigens are unknown. The sample was blood. Every receptor here comes from a girl aged 5-17 years with multiple sclerosis.

This clonotype was observed a handful of times. V usage is TRBV3-1 and J usage is TRBJ1-1; a possible D gene is TRBD1 (5 bases). The V end lost 0 bases, the J end lost 0 bases, and 11 bases lay between the germline ends. The CDR3 spans 16 residues. CDR1 and CDR2 from the germline V gene are LGHDT and YNNKEL (reference sequence). The CDR3 nucleotides are TGTGCCAGCAGCCAAGAGGGGCAGTTGATGAACACTGAAGCTTTCTTT. It is translated as CASSQEGQLMNTEAFF.

J is TRBJ2-1 and V is TRBV6-2 or TRBV6-3; D gene uncertain. Germline loops: CDR1 MNHEY, CDR2 SVGEGT. The V and J ends lost 5 bases and 1 base respectively, with 9 bases between them. The CDR3 extends over 14 amino acids. CDR3 DNA: TGTGCCAGCAGTCGGACCGTTTCCTACAATGAGCAGTTCTTC. The encoded protein is CASSRTVSYNEQFF.

The rearrangement uses TRBV3-1 and TRBJ2-1; 8 bases are a match to TRBD1. V lost 5 bases to trimming and J lost 9 bases; unmatched junction nucleotides: 6. This CDR3 has 13 residues. Germline V CDR1 and CDR2: LGHDT, YNNKEL (reference sequence). The CDR3, as DNA: TGTGCCAGCAGCATCAGGGGGCGGGGTGAGCAGTTCTTC. Amino acid sequence: CASSIRGRGEQFF.

This clonotype was observed a few times. This chain links TRBV28 with TRBJ2-5; 8 bases map to TRBD1. Trimming took 7 bases from V and 2 from J; bases not matched to a gene: 6. Germline-derived CDR1 and CDR2 are MDHEN and SYDVKM. The CDR3 totals 14 residues. CDR3 loop: CASTRGTGQETQYF. The CDR3 DNA is TGTGCCAGCACCCGCGGGACAGGACAAGAGACCCAGTACTTC.

The genes are TRBV7-2 and TRBJ2-7; the D is unclear. The germline V and J ends were trimmed by 2 bases and 2 bases, with 7 bases remaining between them. CDR3 length: 13 residues. Germline V gives CDR1 SGHTA, CDR2 FQGNSA. The CDR3 sequence: CASSLKGTYEQYF. The CDR3 nucleotides read TGTGCCAGCAGCTTAAAAGGTACCTACGAGCAGTACTTC.

The chain recombines TRBV20-1 with TRBJ2-7; 10 bases are a match to TRBD1. V lost 0 bases, J lost 2 bases, and 1 base stayed unmatched. The germline gives CDR1 DFQATT, CDR2 SNEGSKA (reference sequence). The CDR3 has 14 amino acids. In DNA, the CDR3 is TGCAGTGCTAGAGACGACAGGGGGCCCTACGAGCAGTACTTC. Translated, it gives CSARDDRGPYEQYF.

This chain links TRBV20-1 with TRBJ2-5, with D hard to call. There are 10 residues in the CDR3. Trimming shortened V by 2 bases and J by 9 bases, and 7 bases separated the two germline ends. CDR1 and CDR2 from the germline V gene are DFQATT and SNEGSKA (reference sequence). CDR3 sequence reads: CSARRQAQYF. In nucleotides, the CDR3 is TGCAGTGCTAGAAGGCAGGCCCAGTACTTC.

This clonotype was seen at least ten times. The chain carries TRBV29-1 and TRBJ2-7; D perhaps matches TRBD2 (6 bases). The CDR3 runs 15 residues. Trimming removed 4 bases at V and 3 bases at J, with 19 bases between. The germline V gene has CDR1 SQVTM and CDR2 ANQGSEA. The CDR3 is CSVGGAPAGLYEQYF. CDR3 DNA: TGCAGCGTTGGGGGAGCCCCTGCGGGACTCTACGAGCAGTACTTC.

Only a few counts were recorded for this clonotype. The genes are TRBV20-1 and TRBJ2-4, with D perhaps matching TRBD1 (5 bases). Germline V gene data show CDR1 as DFQATT and CDR2 as SNEGSKA (reference sequence). The CDR3 contains 13 residues. V was trimmed by 6 bases and J by 5 bases, leaving 14 bases between them. The CDR3: CSATKGIQNIQYF. CDR3 nucleotide sequence: TGCAGTGCCACTAAGGGGATCCAAAACATTCAGTACTTC.

The chain recombines TRBV6-1 with TRBJ1-2, with D possibly being TRBD1 (5 bases). Germline CDR1 and CDR2: MNHNS and SASEGT. Trimming pared 6 bases from V and 7 bases from J, leaving 18 bases between. The CDR3 runs 14 residues. CDR3 bases: TGTGCCAGCAGCGTAGATGATTGGGGGTGTGGCTACACCTTC. This encodes CASSVDDWGCGYTF.